The present T cell receptor beta chain was sequenced within a study of identical twins (dated by TCRdb to 2016 to 2018). For the study in its entirety: TCR alpha and beta repertoires from monozygotic twins, unrelated adults of various ages and cord blood were deep-sequenced to test whether fetal clonotypes persist. Replicate twin experiments were performed at different times using different library preparation protocols to rule out contamination.

Comments on this clonotype: The clone's antigen remains unknown. Mismatch with germline at one junction end may stem from a read error.

According to the germline V gene (reference sequence), CDR1 reads DFQATT and CDR2 reads SNEGSKA. The CDR3 goes from the cysteine to the phenylalanine over 14 residues. The read is trimmed to its CDR3 DNA, 42 bases read in frame from base 1. General study outcomes and caveats: Compared with coincidental sharing between unrelated individuals, an excess of low generation-probability sequences was observed among out-of-frame TCR alpha sequences shared between twins. In monozygotic twins, recombination models systematically underestimated out-of-frame TCR alpha sharing, but the models matched the sharing seen between unrelated individuals. In beta out-of-frame sequences, excess twin sharing was weaker, because having fewer shared sequences lowered the signal-to-noise ratio. Invariant T cells such as MAIT and iNKT could partly confound zero-insertion analyses, though diverse VJ usage argued against this for most clonotypes. Fewer insertions were carried by abundant cord blood beta clonotypes, a similar but weaker trend appeared in young adult naive repertoires, and no such trend appeared in memory repertoires. Because the same donors could not be followed over many years, conclusions were based on cross-sectional statistical analysis.

Library preparation employed 5' RACE. For sequencing, an Illumina HiSeq 2000 was employed. A universal primer binding site was introduced by template switching, and a unique molecular identifier was present in the final cDNA, enabling accurate counting of TCR cDNA molecules. Specific primers in the conserved constant-segment region were used to synthesize first-strand cDNA for TCR alpha and beta chains. To control for contamination, each cDNA library was double barcoded with a SMART-Mk sample barcode plus Illumina barcodes. TruSeq adapter sequences along with Illumina sample barcodes were introduced in two successive PCR steps. Sequencing of the TCR alpha and beta cDNA libraries was done on the Illumina HiSeq platform using custom primers. In the authors' own workflow: Unique molecular identifiers were extracted from raw reads with MiGEC, and CDR3 positions were determined with MiXCR. Recombination models were inferred per individual with the repgenHMM and IGoR tools using an EM algorithm. The analysis of shared clonotypes was done with the tcR package in R, with sharing normalized by the product of cloneset sizes. To study raw recombination without the effects of thymic and clonal selection, out-of-frame nonproductive sequences were analyzed. The raw public reads went through TCRdb reprocessing: fastp at Q25, MiXCR clone calling, in-frame beta chains kept. Entries are consolidated by CDR3 protein sequence, retaining the most common genes and DNA. Here the V and J calls rest on TCRdb's processing, not on the authors' analysis. The sample yields 1.5 million to 2 million distinct CDR3 sequences; more than 30% were counted once. The ten largest clones add up to over 0.25% of the sample.

All donors were healthy Caucasians. The chain is made from TRBV20-1 and TRBJ1-4; the D region possibly corresponds to TRBD1 (6 bases align). This TCR derives from a newborn girl in good health. The sample was cord blood. The DNA reads TGCGGTGCTAGGGATGTAGGGGGGGTCGAAAAACTGTTTTTT. The encoded protein is CGARDVGGVEKLFF.